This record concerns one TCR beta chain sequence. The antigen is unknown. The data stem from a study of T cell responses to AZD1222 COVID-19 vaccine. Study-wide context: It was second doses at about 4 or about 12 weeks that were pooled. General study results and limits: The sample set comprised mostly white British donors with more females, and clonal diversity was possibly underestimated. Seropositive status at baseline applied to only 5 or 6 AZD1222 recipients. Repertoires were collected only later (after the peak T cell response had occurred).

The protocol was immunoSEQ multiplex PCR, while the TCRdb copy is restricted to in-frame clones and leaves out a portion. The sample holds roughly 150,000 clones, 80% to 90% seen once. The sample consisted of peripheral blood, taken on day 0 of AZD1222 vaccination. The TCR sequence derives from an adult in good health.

In DNA, the CDR3 is TGTGCCAGCAGAATACTAGCGGGAGCGGGAGATACGCAGTATTTT. It translates to CASRILAGAGDTQYF. The chain combines TRBV27 with TRBJ2-3, with 11 bases lining up with TRBD2. Per germline, CDR1 MNHEY and CDR2 SMNVEV (reference sequence). This CDR3 has 15 residues. V dropped 6 bases and J dropped 5; count of bases not matched to a gene: 7.